This TCR beta chain was found in a study of T-cell reconstitution after alpha-beta-depleted transplantation in children. General observations from the study: From surviving recipient T cells and thymic progenitors came the high day-60 TCRbeta diversity observed in some patients. At one year after transplant, newly produced T cells mostly accounted for T-cell counts and diversity.

This CDR3 spans 17 amino acids. Per germline, CDR1 LNHDA and CDR2 SQIVND (reference sequence). V gave up 6 bases and J gave up 0 bases, with 18 bases separating them. TCRbeta library preparation incorporated unique molecular identifiers. TCRdb independently ran MiXCR on the PCR reads; one entry per CDR3 protein. The data show around 200,000 distinct CDR3 sequences, under 13% seen once. Only a few counts were recorded for this clonotype. Its antigen is not known. The chain is built from TRBV19 and TRBJ1-3; D might be TRBD1 (5 bases). Sample: PBMCs, taken before TCRalphabeta/CD19-depleted stem cell transplant. The receptor comes from a child younger than two with acute myeloid leukemia, due to receive a stem cell transplant. The chain's CDR3 is CASRRSQASLSGNTIYF. CDR3 nucleotides: TGTGCCAGTAGAAGATCACAGGCCTCACTCTCTGGAAACACCATATATTTT.